Sequencing of this TCR beta chain was carried out in a study of T cell responses to AZD1222 COVID-19 vaccine. Study-wide findings and caveats: The repertoires were collected only after the peak T cell response.

Regarding this clone: Its cognate antigen is unknown.

V dropped 8 bases and J dropped 2 bases, with 18 bases sitting between them. Per the germline V gene, CDR1 is SGHAT and CDR2 is FQNNGV. The CDR3 totals 15 residues. Researchers grouped second doses given at about 4 or about 12 weeks into one pool. Repertoires were generated with immunoSEQ multiplex PCR, while TCRdb's copy carries only in-frame clones and drops some. Of 150,000 or so clones listed, about 90% were seen once; the top ten hold approximately 6.3%. The sequence came from an adult who received the AZD1222 COVID-19 vaccine. The rearrangement joins TRBV11-2 to TRBJ1-2; D may be TRBD1 (6 bases). Material: peripheral blood, obtained 28 days after the second AZD1222 dose. The CDR3 DNA follows: TGTGCCAGCCGCCGAAGGGGGTTTGGAAACTATGGCTACACCTTC. Protein product: CASRRRGFGNYGYTF.